This TCR beta chain appears in the sequencing data of a study of CD8 T cells in Susac syndrome. This clonotype was picked up a small number of times. When the RNA was reverse transcribed, random hexamers were used with an input of roughly 0.45 to 1 ug. Across 54 Vbeta and 13 Jbeta, TCR beta CDR3 was amplified with immunoSEQ multiplex PCR. TCRdb reanalysed the immunoSEQ multiplex PCR reads using MiXCR and keeps one entry per CDR3 protein. In the table there are 200,000 to 250,000 distinct CDR3 sequences, 80% to 95% of which are singletons. V lost 0 bases and J lost 4, with 9 bases in between. Germline V gene data show CDR1 as GTSNPN and CDR2 as SVGIG (reference sequence). The length of the CDR3 is 14 residues. TCR beta sequencing was performed on blood CD8+ and CD4+ T cells. Included as multiple sclerosis controls were treatment-naive patients who had stable or active relapsing-remitting disease. TEMRA cells were FACS-enriched, while CD8+ and CD4+ T cells were negatively isolated.

Sequenced material: CD8+ T cells from PBMCs. The sequence came from a human donor with multiple sclerosis. The V and J genes are TRBV30 and TRBJ2-2, with D uncertain. The CDR3 DNA follows: TGTGCCTGGAGTGTCCTTGGACCCACCGGGGAGCTGTTTTTT. Amino acid sequence: CAWSVLGPTGELFF.